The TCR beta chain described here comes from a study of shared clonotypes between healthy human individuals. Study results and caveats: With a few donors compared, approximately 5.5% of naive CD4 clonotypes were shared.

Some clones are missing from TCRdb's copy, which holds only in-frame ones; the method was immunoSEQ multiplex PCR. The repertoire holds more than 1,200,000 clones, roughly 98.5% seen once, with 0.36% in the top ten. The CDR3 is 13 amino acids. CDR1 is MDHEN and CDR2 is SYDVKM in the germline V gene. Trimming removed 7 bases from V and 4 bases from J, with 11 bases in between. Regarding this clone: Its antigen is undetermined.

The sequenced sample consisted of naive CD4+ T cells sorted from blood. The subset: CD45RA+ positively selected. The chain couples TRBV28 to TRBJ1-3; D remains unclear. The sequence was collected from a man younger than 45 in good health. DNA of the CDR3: TGTGCCAGCACCACCTATAGCGGAAACACCATATATTTT. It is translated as CASTTYSGNTIYF.